Listed here is a single T cell receptor beta chain. Its antigen is still unknown. No quality values exist for individual bases; no much larger clone is one base distant. This specimen comes from a study of blood T cell repertoires in COVID-19 (dated by TCRdb to the early 2020s). About the investigation overall: Collaborator samples came from the United States, Italy and Spain and covered acute and convalescent phases of COVID-19. HLA class I and class II types, where available, came from metadata supplied by the sample provider rather than from assay-based typing. The repertoires were released in a freely available public database intended as a resource for research on the immune response to SARS-CoV-2. Subjects who had been exposed to COVID-19, were actively infected with it, or had recovered from it provided the deeply sampled blood TCRbeta repertoires that made up the dataset. Samples came from the ongoing ImmuneRACE study (first 160 participants) plus 1,254 subjects from 6 global collaborators. The sample metadata nearly always contained a de-identified subject ID, COVID-19 status, age in years and sex. The prospective study material was composed of cDNA or gDNA derived from T cells, B-cell-depleted T cells, or PBMCs.

On the study overall, not on this receptor specifically: The amount of clinical and demographic metadata varied by source and participant and was provided uncurated.

The immunoSEQ Assay, a bias-controlled multiplex PCR, was used to amplify TCRbeta CDR3 regions from genomic DNA. The published analysis was carried out like this. Nucleated cell counts per sample were estimated from amplification of reference gene primers within the assay. Sequence reads were collapsed and filtered to measure the absolute abundance of every unique TCRbeta CDR3 rearrangement. Productive Simpson clonality was computed per sample as the square root of Simpson's diversity index over productive rearrangements. The table was pulled from immuneACCESS by TCRdb, which kept in-frame rearrangements only. Such tables lose some clones; where checked, under half of the loss comes from unresolved V genes, and the rest has no known cause. From that table come the V and J calls and clone size; the DNA was used to work out D and trimming. Recorded for this sample are about 200,000 clones; 75% to 85% of them occurred a single time. The biggest ten clones account for around 6% of the sample.

Via the germline V gene, CDR1 is SGHAT and CDR2 FQNNGV. The CDR3 starts with the cysteine, ends with the phenylalanine, and has 13 residues. The retained sequence is limited to the CDR3, 39 bases, with the frame set at the first base. Trimming removed 8 bases from V and 8 bases from J; the gene matches leave 8 bases unexplained. One collaborating source in Seattle enrolled patients while the patients were actively infected and followed the patients over time throughout the course of disease. The collaborating institutions used their own protocols to collect whole blood in K2EDTA tubes. For TCRbeta analysis, collaborators shipped samples as frozen whole blood, isolated PBMCs, or DNA extracted from either of those sample types.

The sequenced sample consisted of peripheral blood. This receptor was taken from a woman aged 40 to 50 with COVID-19, enrolled during active disease. Recombination linked TRBV11-2 to TRBJ1-1; the junction holds 10 bases that match TRBD1. The CDR3 protein is CASPMMGQGEAFF. Read as DNA, the sequence is TGTGCCAGCCCGATGATGGGACAGGGGGAAGCTTTCTTT.